What follows describes a single TCR beta chain. What it binds is not known. V was clipped by 4 bases and J by 6 bases; unmatched bases: 4. This CDR3 comprises 13 residues. Germline assignment: CDR1 SGHRS and CDR2 YFSETQ. This record comes from a study of shared clonotypes between healthy human individuals. Overall study results and limits: The study's rarefaction showed incomplete sorted-subset sequencing despite large depth. Between several donors, naive CD4 clonotypes were shared at a level of about 5.3%.

Libraries were prepared by immunoSEQ multiplex PCR; TCRdb keeps only in-frame clonotypes and omits some of them. This sample yields more than 2 million clones, of which 90% to 96% are seen a single time; around 0.13% belongs to the top ten. There were only Caucasian adults among the donors, and all lived in Nashville, Tennessee. CD4+ cells were split into CD45RA+ naive and CD45RA-negative memory subsets. This chain uses TRBV5-1 with TRBJ2-7, with TRBD1 identical over 10 bases. The receptor comes from a man younger than 35 in good health. Source material: naive CD4+ T cells sorted from blood. The sample's subset: CD45RA+ positively selected. CDR3 amino acids: CASSPWTGGEQYF. For the CDR3, the DNA is TGCGCCAGCAGCCCCTGGACAGGGGGCGAGCAGTACTTC. Based on the CDR3 plus reference TRBV5-1 and TRBJ2-7, the full variable domain is KAGVTQTPRYLIKTRGQQVTLSCSPISGHRSVSWYQQTPGQGLQFLFEYFSETQRNKGNFPGRFSGRQFSNSRSEMNVSTLELGDSALYLCASSPWTGGEQYFGPGTRLTVT.